The clone carrying this T cell receptor beta chain was counted only a few times. Antigen: not known. The record originates from a study of cytomegalovirus exposure and HLA in healthy donors. Study conclusions and caveats: Another analysis was done later, and it associated approximately 15,000 TCR beta sequences with HLA alleles at 0.05 false discovery rate. Most subjects' HLA-A and HLA-B alleles were reportedly predicted from TCR beta sequences. High sensitivity and specificity were reportedly achieved when the classifier diagnosed cytomegalovirus status. Some segments of the V type, notably TRBV6-2 and TRBV6-3, were excluded as indistinguishable.

Germline assignment: CDR1 SGHTA and CDR2 FQGTGA. CDR3 size: 15 residues. The V gene end was trimmed by 6 bases and the J gene end by 4 bases; junction bases not matched to a gene: 5. Both 60 Vbeta primers and 13 Jbeta primers went into the PCR. Only in-frame clones appear in the TCRdb table, and some are missing; sequencing was by immunoSEQ multiplex PCR. The data contain 180,000 or so clones, 76% of them singletons. Sequencing used PBMCs. The rearrangement joins TRBV7-3 to TRBJ2-1, with 11 positions matching TRBD2. This sequence originates from a female donor in good health and CMV-seronegative. The CDR3 nucleotides read TGTGCCAGCAGACTAACTAGCGGGGGATACAATGAGCAGTTCTTC. It yields the protein CASRLTSGGYNEQFF. The full variable domain, with the rest looked up from reference TRBV7-3 and TRBJ2-1, is GAGVSQTPSNKVTEKGKYVELRCDPISGHTALYWYRQSLGQGPEFLIYFQGTGAADDSGLPNDRFFAVRPEGSVSTLKIQRTERGDSAVYLCASRLTSGGYNEQFFGPGTRLTVL.